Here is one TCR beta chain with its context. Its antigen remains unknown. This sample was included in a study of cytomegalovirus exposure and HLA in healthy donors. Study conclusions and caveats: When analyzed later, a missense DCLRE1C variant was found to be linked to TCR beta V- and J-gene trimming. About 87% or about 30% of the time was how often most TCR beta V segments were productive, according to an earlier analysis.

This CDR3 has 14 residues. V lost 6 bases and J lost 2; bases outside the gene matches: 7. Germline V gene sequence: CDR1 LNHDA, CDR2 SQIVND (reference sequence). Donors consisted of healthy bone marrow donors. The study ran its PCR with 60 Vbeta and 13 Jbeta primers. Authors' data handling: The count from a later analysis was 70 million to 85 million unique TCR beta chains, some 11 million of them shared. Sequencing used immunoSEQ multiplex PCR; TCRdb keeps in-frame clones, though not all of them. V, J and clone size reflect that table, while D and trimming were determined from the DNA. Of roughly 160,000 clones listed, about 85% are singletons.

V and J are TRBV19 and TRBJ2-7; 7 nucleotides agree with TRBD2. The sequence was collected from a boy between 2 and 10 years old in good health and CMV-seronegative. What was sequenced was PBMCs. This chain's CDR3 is CASRPRGGTYEQYF. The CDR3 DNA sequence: TGTGCCAGTAGGCCGAGGGGAGGGACCTACGAGCAGTACTTC.